A selection of T cell receptor beta chains follows, all from one sample in a study of blood T cell repertoires in COVID-19. Measured with immunoSEQ multiplex PCR; TCRdb has only the in-frame clones, and not every one. The data hold a few hundred thousand clones, with more than 85% observed a single time. The sequencing input was peripheral blood. All receptors come from a woman aged 60 to 75 with COVID-19, enrolled during active disease. CDR3s leave out the opening cysteine and the closing phenylalanine or tryptophan. The D gene is left open where the match is weak.

j_gene,d_gene,v_gene,CDR3aa
TRBJ2-1,TRBD2,TRBV27,ASSSRLADFYYNEQF
TRBJ2-1,TRBD2,TRBV5-1,ASSLSGLAGRHLGNNEQF
TRBJ1-3,-,TRBV5-8,ASSLYGTISGNTIY
TRBJ1-4,TRBD1,TRBV10-3,AIKRTGGRNEKLF
TRBJ2-5,TRBD2,TRBV4-3,ASSQETSGEGETQY
TRBJ1-4,-,TRBV5-4,ASSLEGLNEKLF
TRBJ1-3,-,TRBV9,ASSADLFSGNTIY
TRBJ2-1,-,TRBV11-2,ASSPTEYNEQF
TRBJ1-2,-,TRBV27,ASSLFGGGSYT
TRBJ2-1,TRBD1,TRBV10-3,AISTTGTDNEQF
TRBJ1-2,TRBD1,TRBV28,ASKPGQDLAGYT
TRBJ2-1,TRBD2,TRBV2,ASRGGASGANEQF
TRBJ1-4,TRBD1,TRBV7-9,ASSVGTGSTNEKLF
TRBJ1-5,-,TRBV20-1,SAGWNQPQH
TRBJ2-7,-,TRBV28,ASRPTGGYEQY
TRBJ1-5,-,TRBV19,ASSRGQSNQPQH
TRBJ2-3,-,TRBV7-3,ASSLMRLSTDTQY
TRBJ1-2,-,TRBV5-6,ASAPEGVWGYT
TRBJ2-2,TRBD1,TRBV29-1,SGSTGEGVTGELF
TRBJ2-1,TRBD2,TRBV3-1/TRBV3-2,ASAPSGRAANEQF